Following are 17 T cell receptor beta chains from one sample sequenced in a study of blood T cells in healthy people across ages. A second PCR, run for about 7 to 11 cycles, used a sample-barcoded 5' primer plus a J-beta primer mix. TCRdb re-derived calls from the 5' RACE reads in MiXCR, one entry per CDR3 protein. The sample contains about 1 million distinct CDR3 sequences, roughly 45% of which appear only once. The sample was blood. Receptor source: a woman in her sixties or seventies in good health.

In its sample, this clonotype was seen a few times. V usage is TRBV15 and J usage is TRBJ2-7; 7 nucleotides align to TRBD2. The CDR3 runs to 15 residues. The junction had 6 bases not matched to a gene; V was cut back by 4 bases and J by 0 bases. Germline V lookup: CDR1 LNHNV, CDR2 YYDKDF (reference sequence). Here the CDR3 reads CATSTLAGDSYEQYF. The CDR3 DNA is TGTGCCACCAGCACCTTAGCGGGTGACTCCTACGAGCAGTACTTC.

The V gene is TRBV28, the J gene TRBJ1-1, with 8 bases that match TRBD1. This CDR3 contains 17 residues. Germline lookup yields CDR1 MDHEN and CDR2 SYDVKM. V dropped 4 bases and J dropped 0; count of bases not matched to a gene: 10. CDR3 sequence: CASSSDWQGAVNTEAFF. CDR3 DNA sequence: TGTGCCAGCAGTTCCGATTGGCAGGGGGCGGTGAACACTGAAGCTTTCTTT.

As regards this clonotype: The junction does not match germline at one end; this may be a read error. The V gene is TRBV20-1, the J gene TRBJ2-1, with 7 bases that match TRBD1. The tail of the sequence fits TRBJ2-7 better, so the J call may be wrong. Germline V gene data show CDR1 as DFQATT and CDR2 as SNEGSKA (reference sequence). There are 14 residues in the CDR3. CDR3 nucleotides: TGCAGTGCTGGAGACGGGACAGAATTTTACGAGCAGTACTTC. As protein: CSAGDGTEFYEQYF.

As DNA, the CDR3 is TGTGCCAGCAGCTCAAGGACCTTGCAGGGGAATGAGCAGTTCTTC. As protein: CASSSRTLQGNEQFF. The genes are TRBV7-9 and TRBJ2-1; tentatively, D is TRBD1 (6 bases). CDR3 length: 15 amino acids. Germline V gene data show CDR1 as SEHNR and CDR2 as FQNEAQ (reference sequence). The germline V and J ends were trimmed by 4 bases and 7 bases, with 17 bases remaining between them.

The rearrangement joins TRBV14 to TRBJ2-4; 7 nucleotides agree with TRBD1. V lost 2 bases and J lost 6; bases outside the gene matches: 4. Germline V gives CDR1 SGHDN, CDR2 FVKESK. The CDR3 has 14 residues. Here the CDR3 DNA reads TGTGCCAGCAGCCAATCCCGACAGGGAAACATTCAGTACTTC. Amino acid sequence: CASSQSRQGNIQYF.

The J gene is TRBJ1-5, the V gene TRBV15; D not certain. In germline, CDR1 is LNHNV, CDR2 YYDKDF (reference sequence). V was trimmed by 7 bases and J by 0 bases, leaving 13 bases between them. The CDR3 contains 15 residues. The CDR3 DNA sequence: TGTGCCACCAAGCTAAACGTTGATAGCAATCAGCCCCAGCATTTT. Amino acids: CATKLNVDSNQPQHF.

V gene TRBV19 combines with J gene TRBJ2-3; possibly TRBD1 for D (5 bases). CDR1 LNHDA and CDR2 SQIVND come from the germline V gene (reference sequence). V lost 3 bases and J lost 6, with 13 bases in between. This CDR3 spans 14 amino acids. CDR3 loop: CASSMGQQLDTQYF. CDR3 bases: TGTGCCAGTAGTATGGGGCAGCAACTTGATACGCAGTATTTT. The complete variable domain, with remaining parts taken from reference TRBV19 and TRBJ2-3, reads DGGITQSPKYLFRKEGQNVTLSCEQNLNHDAMYWYRQDPGQGLRLIYYSQIVNDFQKGDIAEGYSVSREKKESFPLTVTSAQKNPTAFYLCASSMGQQLDTQYFGPGTRLTVL.

The V gene is TRBV2, the J gene TRBJ2-7, with 12 bases identical to TRBD2. V shed 6 bases and J 1 base; nucleotides not matched to a gene: 10. This CDR3 has 17 residues. CDR1 SNHLY and CDR2 FYNNEI come from the germline V gene. The CDR3 loop is CASSRTGLAGGSYEQYF. The CDR3 coding sequence is TGTGCCAGCAGCCGAACGGGTCTAGCGGGAGGGTCCTACGAGCAGTACTTC. The full variable domain, its missing parts supplied by reference TRBV2 and TRBJ2-7, is EPEVTQTPSHQVTQMGQEVILRCVPISNHLYFYWYRQILGQKVEFLVSFYNNEISEKSEIFDDQFSVERPDGSNFTLKIRSTKLEDSAMYFCASSRTGLAGGSYEQYFGPGTRLTVT.

This chain joins TRBV12-3 or TRBV12-4 and TRBJ2-1; 8 bases are a match to TRBD2. There are 15 residues in the CDR3. The V and J ends lost 4 bases and 0 bases, in that order; junction bases with no gene match: 2. In DNA form, the CDR3 reads TGTGCCAGCAGTTGGGGGACTAGCTCCTACAATGAGCAGTTCTTC. This encodes CASSWGTSSYNEQFF.

This clonotype was recorded a few times. The rearrangement uses TRBV7-3 and TRBJ1-6, with a tentative D call TRBD1 (5 bases). CDR3 length: 16 residues. Germline V lookup: CDR1 SGHTA, CDR2 FQGTGA. With 2 bases removed from V and 7 bases from J, the gap between germline ends came to 15 bases. DNA of the CDR3: TGTGCCAGCAGCTTATCCGGGACCGCACCGAATTCACCCCTCCACTTT. This gives the protein CASSLSGTAPNSPLHF.

The chain uses TRBV3-1 and TRBJ2-7, with TRBD2 matching over 10 bases. Germline loops: CDR1 LGHDT, CDR2 YNNKEL (reference sequence). The junction had 7 bases not matched to a gene; V was cut back by 4 bases and J by 4 bases. This CDR3 has 15 residues. Here the CDR3 DNA reads TGTGCCAGCAGCCCTCAGCTAGCGGGGGTTTACGAGCAGTACTTC. This sequence encodes CASSPQLAGVYEQYF.

This clonotype was picked up a small number of times. The V gene is TRBV29-1, the J gene TRBJ2-1, with TRBD2 matching over 7 bases. V lost 1 base and J lost 3; bases outside the gene matches: 6. CDR1 and CDR2 from the germline V gene are SQVTM and ANQGSEA. The CDR3 has 15 residues. CDR3 coding DNA: TGCAGCGTTGAAGTTCCGACTAGCTACTACAATGAGCAGTTCTTC. It specifies CSVEVPTSYYNEQFF.

This clonotype was seen ten or more times. Written as DNA, the CDR3 is TGTGCCACCAGCAGAGATAGTAGTTGGACTAGCGGGAGTGGTAATGAGCAGTTCTTC. Its protein is CATSRDSSWTSGSGNEQFF. The genes are TRBV15 and TRBJ2-1; 13 bases match TRBD2. V trimming: 0 bases; J trimming: 7 bases; junction bases outside the gene matches: 12. CDR1 is LNHNV, CDR2 YYDKDF, per germline (reference sequence). CDR3 length equals 19 residues.

The CDR3 sequence: CASSPRTNWNEQFF. The DNA for the CDR3 is TGTGCCAGCAGTCCACGGACCAATTGGAATGAGCAGTTCTTC. The chain uses TRBV25-1 and TRBJ2-1; D gene uncertain. This CDR3 region has 14 residues. Trimming removed 5 bases at V and 7 bases at J, with 15 bases between. Germline assignment: CDR1 MGHDK and CDR2 SYGVNS.

This clonotype was observed a few times. The rearrangement joins TRBV6-6 to TRBJ2-1, with D unresolved. CDR3 size: 14 residues. The V end lost 0 bases, the J end lost 9 bases, and 12 bases lay between the germline ends. Germline-derived CDR1 and CDR2 are MNHNY and SVGAGI (reference sequence). CDR3 nucleotide sequence: TGTGCCAGCAGTTACTCGAATCTGATGGGTGAGCAGTTCTTC. Translated, it gives CASSYSNLMGEQFF.

The chain employs TRBV7-9 and TRBJ2-1; TRBD1 matches 9 bases. Germline lookup yields CDR1 SEHNR and CDR2 FQNEAQ (reference sequence). Losses at the gene ends were 3 bases for V and 9 bases for J; bases not matched to a gene: 6. The CDR3 loop spans 14 amino acids. The chain's CDR3 is CASSFLQGAGEQFF. The CDR3 bases are TGTGCCAGCAGCTTCTTACAGGGGGCGGGTGAGCAGTTCTTC.

This sequence joins TRBV20-1 and TRBJ1-6, with 9 bases aligning to TRBD1. Germline V gene lookup returns CDR1 DFQATT and CDR2 SNEGSKA (reference sequence). The V segment lost 2 bases and the J segment 11 bases; nucleotides outside the gene matches: 10. This CDR3 region has 15 residues. The CDR3 coding sequence is TGCAGTGCTAGACCGACAGGGGGTAGAGGCGCACCCCTCCACTTT. It translates to CSARPTGGRGAPLHF.